Listed below are T cell receptor beta chains from one sample, sequenced in a study of spatial heterogeneity in lung cancer. In TCRdb, the 5' RACE reads were re-called with MiXCR into one record per CDR3 protein. This table has roughly 49,000 distinct CDR3 sequences, roughly 7.5% appearing once. Sequenced material: PBMCs, taken at surgery. The receptors derive from a female donor with early-stage non-small cell lung cancer. Both conserved end residues are part of each CDR3. Fields, in order: D gene, clone size, J gene, V gene, CDR3 protein, CDR3 DNA. A D gene is named only where the DNA matches it firmly. The size of a clone is reported for some rows only, either as once, few or many, or as a class for expanded clones.

D: TRBD2; size: many; J: TRBJ2-3; V: TRBV20-1; CDR3: CSARDRTSSGGARDTQYF; DNA: TGCAGTGCTAGGGACAGAACCTCTAGCGGGGGGGCGAGAGATACGCAGTATTTT
D: .; size: many; J: TRBJ2-3; V: TRBV29-1; CDR3: CSGRGELRTDTQYF; DNA: TGCAGCGGGCGGGGTGAATTACGCACAGATACGCAGTATTTT
D: .; size: medium-sized; J: TRBJ2-5; V: TRBV28; CDR3: CASSFRQETQYF; DNA: TGTGCCAGCAGTTTTCGCCAAGAGACCCAGTACTTC
D: .; size: many; J: TRBJ2-7; V: TRBV7-2; CDR3: CASSLAVVNYEQYF; DNA: TGTGCCAGCAGCTTAGCGGTAGTTAATTACGAGCAGTACTTC
D: TRBD1; size: .; J: TRBJ2-6; V: TRBV7-9; CDR3: CASSFRSGQGRTGANVLTF; DNA: TGTGCCAGCAGCTTTCGGTCTGGACAGGGGCGTACTGGGGCCAACGTCCTGACTTTC
D: TRBD2; size: many; J: TRBJ2-1; V: TRBV19; CDR3: CASSIEASGNEQFF; DNA: TGTGCCAGTAGTATAGAGGCTAGCGGGAATGAGCAGTTCTTC
D: .; size: many; J: TRBJ1-4; V: TRBV7-2; CDR3: CASSFTGMGEKLFF; DNA: TGTGCCAGCAGCTTCACGGGAATGGGTGAAAAACTGTTTTTT
D: .; size: many; J: TRBJ2-7; V: TRBV28; CDR3: CASRSTGYEQYF; DNA: TGTGCCAGCAGAAGTACAGGGTACGAGCAGTACTTC
D: .; size: .; J: TRBJ1-2; V: TRBV19; CDR3: CASTPSPSPGYGYTF; DNA: TGTGCCAGTACCCCCTCGCCATCACCGGGTTATGGCTACACCTTC
D: .; size: many; J: TRBJ2-1; V: TRBV18; CDR3: CASSPAGTFEVMNEQFF; DNA: TGTGCCAGCTCACCGGCGGGGACCTTTGAGGTCATGAATGAGCAGTTCTTC
D: .; size: many; J: TRBJ2-1; V: TRBV7-2; CDR3: CASSSTAYNEQFF; DNA: TGTGCCAGCAGCTCAACTGCGTACAATGAGCAGTTCTTC
D: .; size: many; J: TRBJ2-3; V: TRBV29-1; CDR3: CSAPKGASTDTQYF; DNA: TGCAGCGCCCCAAAGGGTGCTAGCACAGATACGCAGTATTTT